Shown below are 5 T cell receptor beta chains from a single sample sequenced in a study of blood T cell repertoires in COVID-19. TCRdb keeps only in-frame clones here, not all; method: immunoSEQ multiplex PCR. The repertoire holds roughly 160,000 clones, with approximately 90% as singletons. Material for sequencing was peripheral blood. The receptors shown here come from a young man with COVID-19, enrolled during active disease.

The rearrangement uses TRBV7-9 and TRBJ1-1, with D perhaps TRBD1 (5 bases). Trimming left V 5 bases short and J 1 base short, with 11 bases between. Germline loops: CDR1 SEHNR, CDR2 FQNEAQ (reference sequence). CDR3 length: 14 residues. CDR3 amino acids: CASSRLTANTEAFF. The CDR3 coding sequence is TGTGCCAGCAGCCGTTTGACAGCGAACACTGAAGCTTTCTTT.

V usage is TRBV6-5 and J usage is TRBJ2-1, with 13 bases aligning to TRBD2. The CDR3 has 14 amino acids. Germline loops: CDR1 MNHEY, CDR2 SVGAGI. V gave up 5 bases and J gave up 9 bases; unmatched junction bases: 4. In DNA form, the CDR3 reads TGTGCCAGCAGTAGGACTAGCGGGAGCTTTGAGCAGTTCTTC. Translated, it gives CASSRTSGSFEQFF.

The chain links TRBV27 to TRBJ2-7; 8 positions agree with TRBD1. Looked up from germline, CDR1 is MNHEY and CDR2 is SMNVEV (reference sequence). Trimming cost V 8 bases and J 4 bases; bases outside gene matches: 7. The CDR3 runs 13 residues. The CDR3 nucleotides are TGTGCCAGCGCCGGGACAGGAGTATACGAGCAGTACTTC. Translated: CASAGTGVYEQYF.

This sequence joins TRBV27 and TRBJ2-7; TRBD2 is a possible D gene (6 bases). The germline V gene encodes CDR1 MNHEY and CDR2 SMNVEV (reference sequence). CDR3 length equals 16 residues. The ends were cut back, 3 bases at V and 1 base at J, with 16 bases in the middle. The CDR3 DNA is TGTGCCAGCAGTTTCAGTTCGGGGGTAGTATCCTACGAGCAGTACTTC. It yields the protein CASSFSSGVVSYEQYF.

The V and J genes are TRBV28 and TRBJ2-3, with 9 bases fitting TRBD2. V was clipped by 6 bases and J by 5 bases; unmatched bases: 6. Germline V CDR1 and CDR2: MDHEN, SYDVKM. CDR3 length: 14 residues. The CDR3 nucleotides are TGTGCCAGCAGCTCCCGCGGGGGGGAAGATACGCAGTATTTT. Amino acid sequence: CASSSRGGEDTQYF.